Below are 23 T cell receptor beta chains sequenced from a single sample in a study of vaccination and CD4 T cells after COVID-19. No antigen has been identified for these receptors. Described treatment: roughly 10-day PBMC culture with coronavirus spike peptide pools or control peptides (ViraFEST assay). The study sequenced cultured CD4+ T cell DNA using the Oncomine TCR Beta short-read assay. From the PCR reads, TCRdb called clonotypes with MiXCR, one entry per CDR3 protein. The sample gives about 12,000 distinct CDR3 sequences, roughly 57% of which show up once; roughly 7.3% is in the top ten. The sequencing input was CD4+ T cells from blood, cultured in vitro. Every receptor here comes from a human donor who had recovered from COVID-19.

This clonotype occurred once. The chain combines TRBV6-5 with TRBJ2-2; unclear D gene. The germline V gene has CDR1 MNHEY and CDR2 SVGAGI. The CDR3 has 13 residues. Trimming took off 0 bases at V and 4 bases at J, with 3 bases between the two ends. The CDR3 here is CASSYSRTGELFF. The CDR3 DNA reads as TGTGCCAGCAGTTACTCGCGCACCGGGGAGCTGTTTTTT.

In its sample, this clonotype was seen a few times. CDR3: CASSSNRGSNQPQHF. The CDR3 DNA reads TGTGCCAGCAGCTCAAACAGGGGAAGCAATCAGCCCCAGCATTTT. This rearrangement joins TRBV2 to TRBJ1-5; 7 bases are a match to TRBD1. The CDR3 is made up of 15 amino acids. Losses at the gene ends were 6 bases for V and 1 base for J; bases not matched to a gene: 6. CDR1 SNHLY and CDR2 FYNNEI come from the germline V gene.

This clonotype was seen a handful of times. The CDR3: CATSRDPGPNEKLFF. The CDR3 DNA reads as TGTGCCACCAGCAGAGATCCGGGACCTAATGAAAAACTGTTTTTT. V usage is TRBV15 and J usage is TRBJ1-4; a possible D gene is TRBD1 (5 bases). V was cut by 0 bases and J by 3 bases, with 8 bases left in between. Germline CDR1 is LNHNV and CDR2 is YYDKDF (reference sequence). The CDR3 is 15 amino acids.

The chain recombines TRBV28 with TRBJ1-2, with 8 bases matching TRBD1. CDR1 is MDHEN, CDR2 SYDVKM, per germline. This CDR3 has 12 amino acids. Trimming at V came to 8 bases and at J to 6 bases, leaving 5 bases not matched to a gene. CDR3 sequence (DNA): TGTGCCAGCGGACAGGGTATTCATGGCTACACCTTC. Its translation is CASGQGIHGYTF.

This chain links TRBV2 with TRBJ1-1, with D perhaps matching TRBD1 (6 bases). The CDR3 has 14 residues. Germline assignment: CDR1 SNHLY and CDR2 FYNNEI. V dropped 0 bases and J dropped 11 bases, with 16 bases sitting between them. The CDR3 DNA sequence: TGTGCCAGCAGTGAAGCGCTTGTGAGGGGGACGGCTTTCTTT. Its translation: CASSEALVRGTAFF.

CDR3 bases: TGTGCCATCAGTGGGACAGACCAAGAGACCCAGTACTTC. Translation: CAISGTDQETQYF. The chain recombines TRBV10-3 with TRBJ2-5, with a possible D match to TRBD1 (6 bases). CDR1 and CDR2 from the germline V gene are ENHRY and SYGVKD. The CDR3 extends over 13 amino acids. V dropped 4 bases and J dropped 0 bases, with 6 bases sitting between them.

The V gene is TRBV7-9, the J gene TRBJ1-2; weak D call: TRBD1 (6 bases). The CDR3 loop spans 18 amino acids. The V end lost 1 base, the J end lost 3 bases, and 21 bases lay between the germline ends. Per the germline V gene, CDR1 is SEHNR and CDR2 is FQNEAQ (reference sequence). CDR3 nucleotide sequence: TGTGCCAGCAGCTTAGAACAGGCAGGGGAGTGGAGAGACTATGGCTACACCTTC. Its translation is CASSLEQAGEWRDYGYTF.

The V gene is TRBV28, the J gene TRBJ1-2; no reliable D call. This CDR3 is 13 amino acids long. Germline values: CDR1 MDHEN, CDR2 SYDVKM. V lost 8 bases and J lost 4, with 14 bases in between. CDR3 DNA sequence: TGTGCCAGCTCCCCGACCTCGGGCTATGGCTACACCTTC. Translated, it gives CASSPTSGYGYTF.

CDR3 protein: CASSFSTGGSGNTIYF. CDR3 DNA: TGTGCCAGCAGCTTTTCGACAGGAGGCTCTGGAAACACCATATATTTT. This sequence joins TRBV7-9 and TRBJ1-3; tentatively, D is TRBD1 (6 bases). With 3 bases removed from V and 0 bases from J, the gap between germline ends came to 12 bases. Looked up from germline, CDR1 is SEHNR and CDR2 is FQNEAQ (reference sequence). The CDR3 runs 16 residues.

The CDR3 nucleotides are TGTGCCAGCAGAGCCCAGGGTGTGGGCAATCAGCCCCAGCATTTT. Protein: CASRAQGVGNQPQHF. This chain links TRBV6-1 with TRBJ1-5, with D possibly TRBD1 on 5 matching bases. CDR1 and CDR2 from the germline V gene are MNHNS and SASEGT. CDR3 length: 15 amino acids. V lost 6 bases and J lost 2, with 14 bases in between.

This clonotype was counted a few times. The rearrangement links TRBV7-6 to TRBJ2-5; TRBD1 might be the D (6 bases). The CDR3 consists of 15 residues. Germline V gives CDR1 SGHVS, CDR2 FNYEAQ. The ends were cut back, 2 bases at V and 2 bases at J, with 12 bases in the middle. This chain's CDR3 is CASSLQGIPQETQYF. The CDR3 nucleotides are TGTGCCAGCAGCTTACAGGGGATTCCACAAGAGACCCAGTACTTC.

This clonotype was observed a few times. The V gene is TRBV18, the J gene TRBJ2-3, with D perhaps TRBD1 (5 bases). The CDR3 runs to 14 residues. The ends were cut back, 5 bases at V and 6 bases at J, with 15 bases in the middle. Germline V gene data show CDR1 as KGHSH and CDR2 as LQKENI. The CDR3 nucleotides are TGTGCCAGCTCAACCAAGACAGTTGGGGATACGCAGTATTTT. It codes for CASSTKTVGDTQYF.

Here the CDR3 reads CSVEGQDGQPQHF. CDR3 coding DNA: TGCAGCGTTGAAGGGCAGGACGGGCAGCCCCAGCATTTT. This chain links TRBV29-1 with TRBJ1-5, with D hard to call. The CDR3 loop spans 13 amino acids. Germline V CDR1 and CDR2: SQVTM, ANQGSEA. The V and J ends lost 1 base and 7 bases respectively, with 11 bases between them.

The CDR3 DNA is TGCAGTGCTAGAGATCTCGGTCTCTACCGGGGCAATCAGCCCCAGCATTTT. Protein: CSARDLGLYRGNQPQHF. This chain uses TRBV20-1 with TRBJ1-5, with D hard to call. Deletions cut 0 bases from V and 2 bases from J, with 17 bases between. The CDR3 sequence is 17 residues long. Per the germline V gene, CDR1 is DFQATT and CDR2 is SNEGSKA (reference sequence).

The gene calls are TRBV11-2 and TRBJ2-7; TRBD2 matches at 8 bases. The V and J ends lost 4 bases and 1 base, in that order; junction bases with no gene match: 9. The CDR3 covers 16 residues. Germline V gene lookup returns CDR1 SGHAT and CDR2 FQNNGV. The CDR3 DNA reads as TGTGCCAGCAGCTGGGGGTGGGGCGGGAGGTCCTACGAGCAGTACTTC. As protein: CASSWGWGGRSYEQYF.

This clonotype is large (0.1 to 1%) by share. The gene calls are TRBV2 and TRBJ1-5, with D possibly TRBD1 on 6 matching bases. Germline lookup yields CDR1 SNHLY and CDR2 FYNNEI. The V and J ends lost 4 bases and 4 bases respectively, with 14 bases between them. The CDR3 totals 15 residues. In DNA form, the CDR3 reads TGTGCCAGCAGTGCGGACGGACAGCCTAATCAGCCCCAGCATTTT. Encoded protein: CASSADGQPNQPQHF.

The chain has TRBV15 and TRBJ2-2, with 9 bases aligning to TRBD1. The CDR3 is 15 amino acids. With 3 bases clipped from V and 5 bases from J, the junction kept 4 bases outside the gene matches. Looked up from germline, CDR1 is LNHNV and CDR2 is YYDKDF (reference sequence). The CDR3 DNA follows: TGTGCCACCAGCAGGGGACAGGGTTCAACCGGGGAGCTGTTTTTT. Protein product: CATSRGQGSTGELFF.

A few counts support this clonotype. Written as DNA, the CDR3 is TGTGCCAGCAGCCCCAGAGGGACTAGGCACGAGCAGTACTTC. Translating it yields CASSPRGTRHEQYF. The gene calls are TRBV5-6 and TRBJ2-7; 8 bases match TRBD2. The CDR3 has 14 residues. From germline, CDR1 is SGHDT and CDR2 YYEEEE. The J segment lost 5 bases and the V segment lost 4 bases, leaving 8 bases of the junction unmatched.

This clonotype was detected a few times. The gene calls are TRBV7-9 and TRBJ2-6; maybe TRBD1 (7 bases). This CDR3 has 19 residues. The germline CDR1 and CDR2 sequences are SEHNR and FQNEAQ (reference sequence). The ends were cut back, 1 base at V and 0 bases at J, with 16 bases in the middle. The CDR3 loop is CASSLGWRDSTSGANVLTF. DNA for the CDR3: TGTGCCAGCAGCTTAGGGTGGCGGGACAGTACCTCTGGGGCCAACGTCCTGACTTTC.

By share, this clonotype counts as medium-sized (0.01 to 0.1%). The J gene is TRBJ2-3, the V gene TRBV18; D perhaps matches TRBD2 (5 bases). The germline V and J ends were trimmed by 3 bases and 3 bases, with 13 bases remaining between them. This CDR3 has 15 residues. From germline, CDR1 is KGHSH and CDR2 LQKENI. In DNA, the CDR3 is TGTGCCAGCTCACCCGGCCCACTAGAGACAGATACGCAGTATTTT. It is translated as CASSPGPLETDTQYF.

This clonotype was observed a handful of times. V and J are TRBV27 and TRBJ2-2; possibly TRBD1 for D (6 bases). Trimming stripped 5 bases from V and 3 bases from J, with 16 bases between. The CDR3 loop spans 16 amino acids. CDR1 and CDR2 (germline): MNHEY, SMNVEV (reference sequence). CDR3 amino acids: CASSPSWGPHTGELFF. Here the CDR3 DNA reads TGTGCCAGCAGTCCCTCTTGGGGGCCCCACACCGGGGAGCTGTTTTTT.

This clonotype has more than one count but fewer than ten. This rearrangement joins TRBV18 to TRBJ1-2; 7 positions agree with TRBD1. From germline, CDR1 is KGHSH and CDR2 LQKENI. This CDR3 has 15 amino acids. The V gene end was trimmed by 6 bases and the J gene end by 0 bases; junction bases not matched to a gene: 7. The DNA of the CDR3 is TGTGCCAGCTCCCGAGGACAGGATTCTAACTATGGCTACACCTTC. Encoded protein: CASSRGQDSNYGYTF. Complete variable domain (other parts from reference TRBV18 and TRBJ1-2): NAGVMQNPRHLVRRRGQEARLRCSPMKGHSHVYWYRQLPEEGLKFMVYLQKENIIDESGMPKERFSAEFPKEGPSILRIQQVVRGDSAAYFCASSRGQDSNYGYTFGSGTRLTVV.

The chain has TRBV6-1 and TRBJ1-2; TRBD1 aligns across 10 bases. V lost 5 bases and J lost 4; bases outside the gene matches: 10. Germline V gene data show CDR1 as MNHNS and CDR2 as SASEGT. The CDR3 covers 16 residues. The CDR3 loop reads CASSHGTGVLSYGYTF. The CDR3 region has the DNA TGTGCCAGCAGTCACGGGACAGGGGTCCTATCCTATGGCTACACCTTC.